One T cell receptor (beta chain) is described in this entry. The source of the sample is a study of T cell changes during pregnancy in multiple sclerosis. The germline CDR1 and CDR2 sequences are SGHRS and YFSETQ. This CDR3 spans 17 amino acids. Germline trimming cut 1 base from V and 4 bases from J; bases unmatched to any gene: 10. Measured with immunoSEQ multiplex PCR; TCRdb has only the in-frame clones, and not every one. The sample holds around 100,000 clones, approximately 90% seen once. The V gene is TRBV5-1, the J gene TRBJ2-5; TRBD2 matches at 10 bases. The source material was peripheral blood, sampled after pregnancy. This clonotype originated in a female donor with multiple sclerosis, enrolled in a pregnancy study. In nucleotides, the CDR3 is TGCGCCAGCAGCTTGTGGAGCGGGGGGGCAGCTGGAGAGACCCAGTACTTC. Residues: CASSLWSGGAAGETQYF.